The 22 T cell receptor beta chains presented below share a single source sample, sequenced in a study of T cell repertoires in cytomegalovirus infection. One entry per CDR3 protein results from TCRdb running MiXCR on the reads. The sample consists of approximately 200,000 distinct CDR3 sequences, 22% of them appearing once. The sequenced material came from CD8+ T cells from PBMCs. These receptors were collected from a human donor in good health (CMV status not recorded). Some clones in this sample may be carry-over from other donors' samples.

This clonotype occurred a few times. The chain employs TRBV28 and TRBJ1-2, with 9 bases lining up with TRBD1. V lost 3 bases to trimming and J lost 6 bases; unmatched junction nucleotides: 8. Germline lookup yields CDR1 MDHEN and CDR2 SYDVKM. This CDR3 comprises 15 residues. CDR3 protein: CASSLDRGLYDGYTF. The CDR3, as DNA: TGTGCCAGCAGTTTGGACAGGGGTTTGTACGATGGCTACACCTTC.

This clonotype has ten or more counts. The chain uses TRBV12-3 or TRBV12-4 and TRBJ2-6; D unresolved. V shed 6 bases and J shed 0 bases, with 9 bases lying between them. CDR3 length: 15 amino acids. The CDR3 DNA reads TGTGCCAGCAGGAGTGGGGACTCTGGGGCCAACGTCCTGACTTTC. This gives the protein CASRSGDSGANVLTF.

This clonotype has a count of ten or more. The chain is built from TRBV2 and TRBJ2-7, with D possibly TRBD1 on 5 matching bases. Germline CDR1 SNHLY, CDR2 FYNNEI. V was trimmed by 3 bases and J by 2 bases, leaving 11 bases between them. This CDR3 comprises 14 residues. CDR3 sequence reads: CASSDRTSTYEQYF. CDR3 nucleotides: TGTGCCAGCAGTGACAGGACATCGACCTACGAGCAGTACTTC.

The chain links TRBV28 to TRBJ2-2; 10 positions match TRBD1. This CDR3 spans 16 amino acids. V lost 5 bases, J lost 5 bases, and 8 bases stayed unmatched. Germline loops: CDR1 MDHEN, CDR2 SYDVKM. CDR3 region: CASSVRQGARTGELFF. The DNA for the CDR3 is TGTGCCAGCAGTGTCAGACAGGGGGCGAGGACCGGGGAGCTGTTTTTT. The complete variable domain, with remaining parts taken from reference TRBV28 and TRBJ2-2, reads DVKVTQSSRYLVKRTGEKVFLECVQDMDHENMFWYRQDPGLGLRLIYFSYDVKMKEKGDIPEGYSVSREKKERFSLILESASTNQTSMYLCASSVRQGARTGELFFGEGSRLTVL.

In its sample, this clonotype was seen many times. In DNA form, the CDR3 reads TGTGCCAGCAGGGACATCTACGAGCAGTACTTC. Protein sequence: CASRDIYEQYF. The chain carries TRBV7-2 and TRBJ2-7, with D perhaps matching TRBD1 (5 bases). The germline CDR1 and CDR2 sequences are SGHTA and FQGNSA. The CDR3 is made up of 11 amino acids. The V gene lost 6 bases and the J gene lost 3 bases, with 6 bases spanning the gap.

The DNA of the CDR3 is TGTGCCAGCAGTCAACTCCGGCTACCTCAGTCTGAGCAGTTCTTC. Its protein is CASSQLRLPQSEQFF. The chain combines TRBV27 with TRBJ2-1; the D is unclear. Per germline, CDR1 MNHEY and CDR2 SMNVEV (reference sequence). The V and J ends lost 5 bases and 9 bases respectively, with 20 bases between them. The CDR3 contains 15 residues.

V gene TRBV19 combines with J gene TRBJ1-1; D is possibly TRBD1 (5 bases). Germline lookup yields CDR1 LNHDA and CDR2 SQIVND (reference sequence). Trimming cost V 6 bases and J 4 bases, with 9 bases left between them. The CDR3 sequence is 12 residues long. The CDR3, as DNA: TGTGCCAGTAGAGAAGGGGTCACTGAAGCTTTCTTT. This encodes CASREGVTEAFF.

This clonotype was recorded a few times. This chain joins TRBV5-6 and TRBJ1-1; perhaps TRBD1 as D (5 bases). Germline loops: CDR1 SGHDT, CDR2 YYEEEE. The CDR3 covers 17 residues. Trimming stripped 0 bases from V and 0 bases from J, with 15 bases between. This CDR3 reads CASSLEQGLGMNTEAFF. CDR3 bases: TGTGCCAGCAGCTTGGAGCAGGGTCTTGGCATGAACACTGAAGCTTTCTTT.

The V gene is TRBV4-1, the J gene TRBJ2-7, with TRBD1 matching over 8 bases. Trimming took 5 bases from V and 7 from J; bases not matched to a gene: 10. Germline V CDR1 and CDR2: MGHRA, YSYEKL. The CDR3 sequence is 14 residues long. Here the CDR3 DNA reads TGCGCCAGCAGCGGGCTCAGGGGGCTTGGAGAGCAGTACTTC. It specifies CASSGLRGLGEQYF.

This clonotype was seen a handful of times. The chain joins TRBV12-5 to TRBJ1-1, with D unresolved. V lost 7 bases, J lost 4 bases, and 13 bases lay in between. Germline loops: CDR1 LGHNT, CDR2 FRNRAP. CDR3 length: 13 residues. The CDR3 nucleotides are TGTGCTAGTGACCTCAGCCTTGGCACTGAAGCTTTCTTT. This encodes CASDLSLGTEAFF.

The table lists this clonotype with a few counts. The chain employs TRBV7-3 and TRBJ2-1, with TRBD2 identical over 7 bases. Germline CDR1 SGHTA, CDR2 FQGTGA. With V trimmed by 2 bases and J by 7 bases, 8 bases remained unmatched. The CDR3 sequence is 15 residues long. The CDR3 loop is CASSLLAGVFNEQFF. The CDR3 nucleotides read TGTGCCAGCAGCTTACTGGCGGGGGTGTTTAATGAGCAGTTCTTC.

This clonotype appeared a few times. V usage is TRBV5-6 and J usage is TRBJ2-1, with D unclear. Deletions cut 4 bases from V and 2 bases from J, with 10 bases between. Germline V gives CDR1 SGHDT, CDR2 YYEEEE. This CDR3 is 14 amino acids long. As DNA, the CDR3 is TGTGCCAGCAGCCTCCCGGGTGCCTACAATGAGCAGTTCTTC. Translating gives CASSLPGAYNEQFF.

This clonotype appeared many times. This chain links TRBV28 with TRBJ2-1; 10 bases map to TRBD1. Germline CDR1 and CDR2: MDHEN and SYDVKM. After removal of 5 bases from V and 2 bases from J, the junction contained 12 bases not matched to a gene. The CDR3 has 18 amino acids. CDR3 coding DNA: TGTGCCAGCAGTCTTAACAAAATAGACAGGGGGCCCTACAATGAGCAGTTCTTC. Its protein product is CASSLNKIDRGPYNEQFF.

This clonotype was picked up a small number of times. The V and J genes are TRBV7-6 and TRBJ2-7; TRBD2 agrees at 9 bases. This CDR3 spans 13 amino acids. In germline, CDR1 is SGHVS, CDR2 FNYEAQ. Trimming removed 7 bases from V and 7 bases from J; junction bases left unmatched: 8. CDR3 sequence (DNA): TGTGCCAGCAACCCTAGCGGGGCCTCGGAGCAGTACTTC. Protein: CASNPSGASEQYF.

A few counts support this clonotype. CDR3 protein: CASSYPGDGNRYEQYF. Written as DNA, the CDR3 is TGTGCCAGCAGTTACCCAGGAGACGGGAATCGCTACGAGCAGTACTTC. This chain uses TRBV6-6 with TRBJ2-7; tentatively, D is TRBD2 (5 bases). Germline loops: CDR1 MNHNY, CDR2 SVGAGI (reference sequence). V was clipped by 2 bases and J by 3 bases, with 17 bases between them. This CDR3 is built from 16 residues.

In its sample, this clonotype was seen a few times. The V gene is TRBV29-1, the J gene TRBJ1-2; possible D gene TRBD1, 6 bases. The germline gives CDR1 SQVTM, CDR2 ANQGSEA. This CDR3 region has 15 residues. The germline V and J ends were trimmed by 0 bases and 0 bases, with 11 bases remaining between them. The CDR3 loop reads CSVEDRGQANYGYTF. The CDR3 nucleotides read TGCAGCGTTGAAGATAGGGGACAAGCTAACTATGGCTACACCTTC.

This clonotype was seen many times. This chain connects TRBV7-8 to TRBJ1-3, with 11 nucleotides matching TRBD1. The V gene end was trimmed by 4 bases and the J gene end by 3 bases; junction bases not matched to a gene: 2. The germline V gene encodes CDR1 SGHVS and CDR2 FQNEAQ. This CDR3 is 15 amino acids long. CDR3 DNA sequence: TGTGCCAGCAGCTCAGGGACAGGGGGTGGAAACACCATATATTTT. It yields the protein CASSSGTGGGNTIYF.

This chain uses TRBV2 with TRBJ1-2; D gene unclear. The V and J ends lost 2 bases and 8 bases respectively, with 6 bases between them. From germline, CDR1 is SNHLY and CDR2 FYNNEI. The CDR3 extends over 11 amino acids. CDR3 DNA: TGTGCCAGCAGTGAAAAGGTGGGCTACACCTTC. Residues: CASSEKVGYTF.

This clonotype has only a few counts. The CDR3 nucleotides are TGCAGTGCGAGACTAGCGGGGCGCTACAATGAGCAGTTCTTC. Encoded protein: CSARLAGRYNEQFF. V gene TRBV20-1 combines with J gene TRBJ2-1; TRBD2 aligns across 11 bases. The CDR3 covers 14 residues. V shed 6 bases and J 3 bases; nucleotides not matched to a gene: 4. The germline V gene has CDR1 DFQATT and CDR2 SNEGSKA (reference sequence).

The rearrangement links TRBV15 to TRBJ2-2, with D perhaps matching TRBD1 (5 bases). The CDR3 covers 16 residues. Looked up from germline, CDR1 is LNHNV and CDR2 is YYDKDF (reference sequence). The V end lost 8 bases, the J end lost 0 bases, and 16 bases lay between the germline ends. The CDR3 coding sequence is TGTGCCACCCTCGACTGGACAACCACGAACACCGGGGAGCTGTTTTTT. Translated: CATLDWTTTNTGELFF.

This rearrangement joins TRBV7-9 to TRBJ2-5; TRBD2 matches 11 bases. V shed 5 bases and J 5 bases; nucleotides not matched to a gene: 7. The CDR3 spans 15 residues. CDR1 is SEHNR, CDR2 FQNEAQ, per germline (reference sequence). The DNA for the CDR3 is TGTGCCAGCAGCAATCCACTAGCGGGGGATGAGACCCAGTACTTC. The encoded protein is CASSNPLAGDETQYF.

V and J are TRBV7-2 and TRBJ2-7; 9 bases fit TRBD1. CDR3 length: 13 amino acids. Germline CDR1 reads SGHTA; CDR2 reads FQGNSA. V shed 5 bases, J shed 5 bases, and the junction held 4 bases outside the gene matches. The CDR3 loop reads CASSDRTGDEQYF. For the CDR3, the DNA is TGTGCCAGCAGCGATCGGACAGGGGACGAGCAGTACTTC.